The T cell receptor beta chain described here comes from a study of control samples from healthy donors and cancer patients. Germline assignment: CDR1 SGHRS and CDR2 YFSETQ. The V gene lost 4 bases and the J gene lost 7 bases, with 11 bases spanning the gap. This CDR3 is built from 12 residues. This clone has a handful of counts. TCRdb's copy holds only in-frame clones and misses some; the assay was immunoSEQ multiplex PCR. The repertoire holds about 51,000 clones, with approximately 89% as singletons. The TCR originated in a man aged 35-49 years with colorectal cancer. The chain links TRBV5-1 to TRBJ1-1; D call uncertain. Sample: PBMCs. The CDR3 region has the DNA TGCGCCAGCAGCCTCCAAGGTCTTGAAGCTTTCTTT. Amino acid sequence: CASSLQGLEAFF.